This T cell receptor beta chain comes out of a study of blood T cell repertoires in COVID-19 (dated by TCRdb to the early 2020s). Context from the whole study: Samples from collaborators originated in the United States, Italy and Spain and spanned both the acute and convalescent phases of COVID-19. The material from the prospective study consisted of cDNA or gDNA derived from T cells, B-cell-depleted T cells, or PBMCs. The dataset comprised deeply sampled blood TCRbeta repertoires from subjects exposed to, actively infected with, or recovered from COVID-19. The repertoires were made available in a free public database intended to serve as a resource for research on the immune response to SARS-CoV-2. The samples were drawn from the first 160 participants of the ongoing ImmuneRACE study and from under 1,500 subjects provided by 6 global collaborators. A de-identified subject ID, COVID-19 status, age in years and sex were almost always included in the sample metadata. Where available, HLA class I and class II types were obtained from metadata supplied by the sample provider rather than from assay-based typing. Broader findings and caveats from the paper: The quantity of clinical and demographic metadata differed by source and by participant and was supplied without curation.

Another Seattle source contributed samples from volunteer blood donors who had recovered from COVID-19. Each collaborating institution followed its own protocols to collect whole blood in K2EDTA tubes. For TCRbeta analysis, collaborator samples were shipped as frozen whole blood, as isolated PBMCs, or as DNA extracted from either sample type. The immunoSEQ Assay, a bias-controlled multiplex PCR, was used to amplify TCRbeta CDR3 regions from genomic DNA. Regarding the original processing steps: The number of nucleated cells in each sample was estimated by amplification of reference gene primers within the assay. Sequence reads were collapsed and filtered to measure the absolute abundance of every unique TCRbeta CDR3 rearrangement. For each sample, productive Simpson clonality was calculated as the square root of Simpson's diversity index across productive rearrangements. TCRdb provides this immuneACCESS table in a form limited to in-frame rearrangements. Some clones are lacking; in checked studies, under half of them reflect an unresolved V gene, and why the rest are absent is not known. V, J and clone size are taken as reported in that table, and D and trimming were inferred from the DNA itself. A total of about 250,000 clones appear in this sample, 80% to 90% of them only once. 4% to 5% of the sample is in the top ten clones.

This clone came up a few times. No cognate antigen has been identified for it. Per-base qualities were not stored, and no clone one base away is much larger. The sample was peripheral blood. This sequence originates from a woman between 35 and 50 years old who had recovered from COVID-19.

For the CDR3, the sequence is CASSAQGSSPLHF. DNA sequence: TGTGCCAGCAGCGCCCAGGGCAGTTCACCCCTCCACTTT. The sequence joins TRBV12-3 or TRBV12-4 to TRBJ1-6; a tentative D call is TRBD1 (5 bases match). Relative to germline, V is 6 bases shorter and J is 9 bases shorter, with 12 bases between their ends. The CDR3 goes from the cysteine to the phenylalanine over 13 residues. The retained sequence is limited to the CDR3, 39 bases, with the frame set at the first base.